These T cell receptor beta chains were read from a single sample in a study of shared clonotypes between healthy human individuals. Data came from immunoSEQ multiplex PCR; TCRdb stores just in-frame clones and leaves some out. The sample gives fewer than 1.8 million clones, just under 99% of which show up once; approximately 0.38% is in the top ten. The sample taken for sequencing was naive CD4+ T cells sorted from blood. The receptor source for this set is a man aged 30 to 45 in good health. Both conserved end residues are part of each CDR3. The D gene is left open where the match is weak. Some rows mark clone size as missing; the rest say once, few, many or name a class of expanded clone.

J gene	D gene	clone size	V gene	CDR3 protein	CDR3 DNA
TRBJ1-1	TRBD1	-	TRBV18	CASSPGQGETEAFF	TGTGCCAGCTCACCGGGACAGGGGGAAACTGAAGCTTTCTTT
TRBJ1-2	TRBD1	-	TRBV28	CASSLILGQEATF	TGTGCCAGCAGTTTAATTCTGGGACAGGAAGCCACCTTC
TRBJ2-7	-	-	TRBV15	CATSGWGEQYF	TGTGCCACCAGCGGTTGGGGGGAGCAGTACTTC
TRBJ2-1	-	-	TRBV13	CASSLAAQNYNEQFF	TGTGCCAGCAGCTTAGCCGCTCAAAACTACAATGAGCAGTTCTTC
TRBJ1-2	TRBD1	-	TRBV10-2	CASSETGGVPGYTF	TGCGCCAGCAGTGAGACAGGGGGCGTGCCTGGCTACACCTTC
TRBJ2-7	-	-	TRBV6-1	CASIPTSGNSYEQYF	TGTGCCAGCATCCCCACATCCGGGAACTCCTACGAGCAGTACTTC
TRBJ2-7	TRBD2	-	TRBV6-1	CASSALTSGSYEQYF	TGTGCCAGCAGTGCCCTTACTAGCGGCTCCTACGAGCAGTACTTC
TRBJ2-3	-	-	TRBV5-1	CASSLQGTNTQYF	TGCGCCAGCAGCTTACAGGGAACGAATACGCAGTATTTT
TRBJ1-4	-	-	TRBV11-2	CASSFTTGITNEKLFF	TGTGCCAGCAGCTTCACCACAGGGATTACTAATGAAAAACTGTTTTTT
TRBJ2-7	-	-	TRBV7-9	CASSSSPGRVGYF	TGTGCCAGCAGCTCTAGTCCGGGGAGAGTCGGGTACTTC
TRBJ2-7	-	once	TRBV6-1	CASTVGGGEQYF	TGTGCCAGCACGGTAGGCGGCGGCGAGCAGTACTTC
TRBJ2-7	TRBD1	-	TRBV6-5	CASSDRGPYEQYF	TGTGCCAGCAGTGACAGGGGGCCCTACGAGCAGTACTTC
TRBJ2-3	-	-	TRBV28	CASSLSSRGTDTQYF	TGTGCCAGCAGTTTATCAAGCAGAGGCACAGATACGCAGTATTTT
TRBJ1-2	-	-	TRBV10-2	CASSEGGGRPNYGYTF	TGCGCCAGCAGTGAGGGGGGGGGCAGGCCTAACTATGGCTACACCTTC
TRBJ1-2	-	-	TRBV14	CASSQGARGDYGYTF	TGTGCCAGCAGCCAAGGTGCCCGGGGCGACTATGGCTACACCTTC
TRBJ1-4	-	-	TRBV4-3	CASSQGATNEKLFF	TGCGCCAGCAGCCAAGGTGCAACTAATGAAAAACTGTTTTTT
TRBJ1-4	-	-	TRBV5-1	CASSNNPTNEKLFF	TGCGCCAGCAGCAATAACCCAACTAATGAAAAACTGTTTTTT
TRBJ1-5	TRBD1	-	TRBV7-9	CASSFPGQGMHQPQHF	TGTGCCAGCAGCTTCCCGGGACAGGGAATGCATCAGCCCCAGCATTTT
TRBJ2-7	-	-	TRBV11-2	CASSLRRAPYEQYF	TGTGCCAGCAGCTTGCGGAGGGCTCCCTACGAGCAGTACTTC
TRBJ1-4	TRBD1	-	TRBV4-1	CASSQEDRTGEKLFF	TGCGCCAGCAGCCAAGAGGACAGGACAGGTGAAAAACTGTTTTTT
TRBJ2-6	-	-	TRBV7-6	CASSFGHADSGANVLTF	TGTGCCAGCAGCTTCGGACACGCAGACTCTGGGGCCAACGTCCTGACTTTC
TRBJ2-7	TRBD1	-	TRBV6-5	CASSYGTGDTYEQYF	TGTGCCAGCAGTTACGGGACAGGAGATACCTACGAGCAGTACTTC
TRBJ2-7	-	-	TRBV5-4	CASSLGAATTYEQYF	TGTGCCAGCAGCTTGGGAGCTGCCACTACCTACGAGCAGTACTTC
TRBJ2-1	TRBD2	-	TRBV19	CASSSQVAGVPLYNEQFF	TGTGCCAGTAGCAGTCAGGTAGCGGGAGTCCCCCTCTACAATGAGCAGTTCTTC
TRBJ2-1	TRBD2	-	TRBV19	CASSMGTSGFNEQFF	TGTGCCAGTAGTATGGGGACTAGCGGATTCAATGAGCAGTTCTTC
TRBJ1-5	-	-	TRBV28	CASRGYNQPQHF	TGTGCCAGCAGGGGGTATAATCAGCCCCAGCATTTT
TRBJ2-2	TRBD1	-	TRBV19	CASSEPGGHTGELFF	TGTGCCAGTAGTGAGCCAGGGGGCCACACCGGGGAGCTGTTTTTT
TRBJ1-5	-	-	TRBV2	CASSVRDSNQPQHF	TGTGCCAGCAGTGTACGGGATTCCAATCAGCCCCAGCATTTT
TRBJ2-2	TRBD1	-	TRBV27	CASSLRSAQGAGNTGELFF	TGTGCCAGCAGCTTACGTTCGGCCCAGGGGGCGGGGAACACCGGGGAGCTGTTTTTT
TRBJ2-2	-	-	TRBV5-1	CASSLQVASTGELFF	TGCGCCAGCAGCTTGCAGGTAGCAAGCACCGGGGAGCTGTTTTTT
TRBJ1-2	TRBD1	-	TRBV27	CASSHGTGGANGYTF	TGTGCCAGCAGTCACGGGACAGGGGGTGCAAATGGCTACACCTTC
TRBJ2-2	-	once	TRBV9	CASSVGSGSHTGELFF	TGTGCCAGCAGCGTAGGTAGTGGGAGTCACACCGGGGAGCTGTTTTTT
TRBJ2-2	-	-	TRBV11-2	CASSSLWGALDTGELFF	TGTGCCAGCAGCTCATTATGGGGGGCGTTGGACACCGGGGAGCTGTTTTTT
TRBJ2-7	TRBD2	-	TRBV27	CASSLSSGGFGAPYYEQYF	TGTGCCAGCAGTTTATCGAGCGGGGGGTTCGGGGCCCCCTACTACGAGCAGTACTTC
TRBJ2-7	TRBD2	-	TRBV28	CASSLFLAGGSYEQYF	TGTGCCAGCAGTTTGTTTCTAGCGGGAGGGTCCTACGAGCAGTACTTC
TRBJ2-6	-	once	TRBV7-3	CASSLTGFPGANVLTF	TGTGCCAGCAGCTTAACGGGGTTCCCTGGGGCCAACGTCCTGACTTTC
TRBJ2-3	-	-	TRBV29-1	CSVWGSGTDTQYF	TGCAGCGTTTGGGGGAGTGGGACAGATACGCAGTATTTT
TRBJ1-5	-	-	TRBV18	CASSPTESTQPQHF	TGTGCCAGCTCACCGACAGAAAGCACCCAGCCCCAGCATTTT
TRBJ2-2	TRBD1	-	TRBV19	CASSTGTGNTGELFF	TGTGCCAGTAGTACCGGGACAGGGAACACCGGGGAGCTGTTTTTT
TRBJ2-1	-	-	TRBV18	CASFRKYGGEQFF	TGTGCCAGCTTCAGGAAATACGGTGGTGAGCAGTTCTTC
TRBJ1-2	TRBD1	-	TRBV30	CAWRGGLFGYTF	TGTGCCTGGAGAGGGGGCCTTTTCGGCTACACCTTC
TRBJ2-5	-	-	TRBV2	CASSGHEQETQYF	TGTGCCAGCAGCGGACACGAACAAGAGACCCAGTACTTC
TRBJ2-7	TRBD2	-	TRBV10-3	CAISSRGEDEQYF	TGTGCCATCAGTAGCCGGGGGGAGGACGAGCAGTACTTC
TRBJ1-1	-	-	TRBV27	CASSLQAGTEAFF	TGTGCCAGCAGTTTACAGGCCGGGACTGAAGCTTTCTTT
TRBJ1-2	TRBD1	-	TRBV27	CASSLDRAAYGYTF	TGTGCCAGCAGTTTGGACAGGGCCGCCTATGGCTACACCTTC
TRBJ2-3	-	-	TRBV10-3	CAISDSSTDTQYF	TGTGCCATCAGCGACTCTAGCACAGATACGCAGTATTTT
TRBJ2-3	-	-	TRBV29-1	CSVEEGQVTDTQYF	TGCAGCGTTGAAGAAGGGCAGGTAACAGATACGCAGTATTTT
TRBJ1-5	-	-	TRBV18	CASSGGGNQPQHF	TGTGCCAGCTCCGGGGGCGGCAATCAGCCCCAGCATTTT
TRBJ2-7	-	-	TRBV2	CASSEQQVSSEQYF	TGTGCCAGCAGTGAGCAACAGGTATCCAGCGAGCAGTACTTC
TRBJ2-7	-	-	TRBV2	CARQTGLEQYF	TGTGCCAGGCAAACAGGGTTAGAGCAGTACTTC
TRBJ2-1	TRBD2	-	TRBV9	CASSVHRAGGHSSYNEQFF	TGTGCCAGCAGCGTCCATCGTGCGGGAGGACACAGCTCCTACAATGAGCAGTTCTTC
TRBJ2-7	-	-	TRBV5-1	CASSLGWVLPPKEQYF	TGCGCCAGCAGCTTGGGGTGGGTCCTACCTCCTAAGGAGCAGTACTTC
TRBJ2-3	-	-	TRBV5-1	CASSLFPNRDTQYF	TGCGCCAGCAGCTTGTTTCCTAATAGAGATACGCAGTATTTT
TRBJ2-3	TRBD1	-	TRBV10-1	CASTSGRGDTQYF	TGCGCCAGCACCTCCGGCAGGGGGGATACGCAGTATTTT
TRBJ2-7	-	once	TRBV10-1	CASSQGPFSYEQYF	TGCGCCAGCAGTCAGGGGCCTTTCTCCTACGAGCAGTACTTC
TRBJ2-3	-	-	TRBV5-1	CASSPPLSIRVAQYF	TGCGCCAGCAGCCCTCCCTTGAGTATCAGGGTCGCGCAGTATTTT
TRBJ2-3	TRBD2	-	TRBV15	CATIGLAGGSSQYPNTDTQYF	TGTGCCACCATTGGACTAGCGGGAGGTTCTTCACAGTACCCCAACACAGATACGCAGTATTTT
TRBJ2-1	TRBD1	once	TRBV4-3	CASSHPPATGQGSYNEQFF	TGCGCCAGCAGCCATCCCCCGGCGACGGGACAGGGGTCCTACAATGAGCAGTTCTTC
TRBJ2-2	-	-	TRBV25-1	CASSQIKGGELFF	TGTGCCAGCAGCCAAATTAAAGGCGGGGAGCTGTTTTTT
TRBJ2-5	-	-	TRBV5-1	CASSKGGNWYQETQYF	TGCGCTAGCAGCAAGGGGGGCAACTGGTACCAAGAGACCCAGTACTTC